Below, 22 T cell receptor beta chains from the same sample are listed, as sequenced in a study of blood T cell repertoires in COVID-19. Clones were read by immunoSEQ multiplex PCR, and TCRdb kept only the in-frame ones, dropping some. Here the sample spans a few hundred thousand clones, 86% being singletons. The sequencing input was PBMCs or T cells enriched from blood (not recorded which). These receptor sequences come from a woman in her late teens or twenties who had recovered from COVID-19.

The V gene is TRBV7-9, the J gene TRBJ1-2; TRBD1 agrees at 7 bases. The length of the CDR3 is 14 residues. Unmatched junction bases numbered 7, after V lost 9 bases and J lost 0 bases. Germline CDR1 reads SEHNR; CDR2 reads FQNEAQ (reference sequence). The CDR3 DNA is TGTGCCAGTCGACAGGGCCCAGCTAACTATGGCTACACCTTC. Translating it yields CASRQGPANYGYTF.

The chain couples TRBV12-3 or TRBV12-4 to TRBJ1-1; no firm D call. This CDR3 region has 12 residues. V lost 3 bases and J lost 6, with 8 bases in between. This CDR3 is CASSFGWPEAFF. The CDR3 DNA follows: TGTGCCAGCAGTTTTGGTTGGCCTGAAGCTTTCTTT.

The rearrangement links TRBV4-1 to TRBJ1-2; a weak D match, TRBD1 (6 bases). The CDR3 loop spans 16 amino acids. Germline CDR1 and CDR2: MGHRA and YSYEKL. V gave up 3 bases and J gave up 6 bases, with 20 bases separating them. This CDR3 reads CASSHPFKAGDNGYTF. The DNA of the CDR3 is TGCGCCAGCAGCCATCCCTTTAAGGCAGGGGATAATGGCTACACCTTC.

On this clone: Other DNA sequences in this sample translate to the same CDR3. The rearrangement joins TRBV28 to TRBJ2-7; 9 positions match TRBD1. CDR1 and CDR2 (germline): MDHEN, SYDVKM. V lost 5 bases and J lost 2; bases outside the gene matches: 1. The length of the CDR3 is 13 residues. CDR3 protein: CASSGQGPYEQYF. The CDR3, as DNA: TGTGCCAGCAGTGGACAGGGGCCCTACGAGCAGTACTTC.

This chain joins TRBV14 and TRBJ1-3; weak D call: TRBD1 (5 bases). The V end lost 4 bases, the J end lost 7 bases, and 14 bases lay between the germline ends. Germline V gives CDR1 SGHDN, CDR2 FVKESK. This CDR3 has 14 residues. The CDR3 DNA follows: TGTGCCAGCAGCCCCAGGGCCCTCTGGAACACCATATATTTT. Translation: CASSPRALWNTIYF.

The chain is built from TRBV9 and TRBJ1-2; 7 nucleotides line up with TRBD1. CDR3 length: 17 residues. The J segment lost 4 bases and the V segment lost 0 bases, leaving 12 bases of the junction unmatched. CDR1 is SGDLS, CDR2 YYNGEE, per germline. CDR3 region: CASSVEEAGGFLYGYTF. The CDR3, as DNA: TGTGCCAGCAGCGTAGAAGAAGCAGGGGGGTTTCTCTATGGCTACACCTTC.

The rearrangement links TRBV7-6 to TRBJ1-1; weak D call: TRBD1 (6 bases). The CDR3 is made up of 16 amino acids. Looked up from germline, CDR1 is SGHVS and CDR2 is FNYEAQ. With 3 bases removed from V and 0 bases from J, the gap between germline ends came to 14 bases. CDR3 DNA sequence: TGTGCCAGCAGCTTGACCCCGGCAGGGGTGAACACTGAAGCTTTCTTT. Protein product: CASSLTPAGVNTEAFF. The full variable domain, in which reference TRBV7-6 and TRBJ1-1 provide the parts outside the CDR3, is GAGVSQSPRYKVTKRGQDVALRCDPISGHVSLYWYRQALGQGPEFLTYFNYEAQQDKSGLPNDRFSAERPEGSISTLTIQRTEQRDSAMYRCASSLTPAGVNTEAFFGQGTRLTVV.

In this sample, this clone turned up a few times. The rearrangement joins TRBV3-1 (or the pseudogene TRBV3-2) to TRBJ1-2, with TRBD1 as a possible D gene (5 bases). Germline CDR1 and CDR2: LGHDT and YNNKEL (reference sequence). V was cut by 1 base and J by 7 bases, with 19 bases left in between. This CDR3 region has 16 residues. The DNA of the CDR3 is TGTGCCAGCAGCCAAGGATTCCAGGGTATCAAGAGTGGCTACACCTTC. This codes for CASSQGFQGIKSGYTF.

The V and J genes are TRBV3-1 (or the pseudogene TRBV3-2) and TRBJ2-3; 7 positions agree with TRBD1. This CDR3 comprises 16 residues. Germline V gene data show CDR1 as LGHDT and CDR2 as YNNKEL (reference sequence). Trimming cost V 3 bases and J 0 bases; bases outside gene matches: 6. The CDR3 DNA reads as TGTGCCAGCAGCCAGGGACAGCTTACTAGCACAGATACGCAGTATTTT. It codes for CASSQGQLTSTDTQYF.

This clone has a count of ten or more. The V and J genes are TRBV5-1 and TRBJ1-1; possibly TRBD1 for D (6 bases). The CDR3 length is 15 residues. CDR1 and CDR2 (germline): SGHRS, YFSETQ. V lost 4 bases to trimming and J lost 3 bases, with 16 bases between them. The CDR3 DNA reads TGCGCCAGCAGCGCTCTTGGGGGCCCGGACACTGAAGCTTTCTTT. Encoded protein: CASSALGGPDTEAFF.

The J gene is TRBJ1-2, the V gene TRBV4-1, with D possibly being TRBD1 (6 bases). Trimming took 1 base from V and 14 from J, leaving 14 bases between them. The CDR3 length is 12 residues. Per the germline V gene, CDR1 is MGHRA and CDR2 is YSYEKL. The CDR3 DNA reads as TGCGCCAGCAGCCAAGGGGGGCCCTTGTGGACCTTC. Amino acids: CASSQGGPLWTF.

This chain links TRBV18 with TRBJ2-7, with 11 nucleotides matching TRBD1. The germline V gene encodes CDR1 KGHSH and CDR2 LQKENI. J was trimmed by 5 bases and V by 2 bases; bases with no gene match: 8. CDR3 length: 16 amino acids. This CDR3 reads CASSPAGQGANNEQYF. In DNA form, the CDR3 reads TGTGCCAGCTCACCAGCCGGACAGGGGGCGAACAACGAGCAGTACTTC.

CDR3 residues: CASSRDTGAGTEAFF. The DNA of the CDR3 is TGTGCCAGCAGCCGGGATACAGGGGCCGGCACTGAAGCTTTCTTT. V is TRBV6-5 and J is TRBJ1-1; 7 nucleotides align to TRBD1. The CDR3 is 15 residues long. V shed 6 bases and J 4 bases; nucleotides not matched to a gene: 11. Germline V gives CDR1 MNHEY, CDR2 SVGAGI.

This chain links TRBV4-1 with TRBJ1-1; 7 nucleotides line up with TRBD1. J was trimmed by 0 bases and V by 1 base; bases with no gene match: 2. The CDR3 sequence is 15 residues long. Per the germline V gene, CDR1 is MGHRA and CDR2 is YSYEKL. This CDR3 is CASSQGDRMNTEAFF. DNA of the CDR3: TGCGCCAGCAGCCAAGGGGACAGAATGAACACTGAAGCTTTCTTT.

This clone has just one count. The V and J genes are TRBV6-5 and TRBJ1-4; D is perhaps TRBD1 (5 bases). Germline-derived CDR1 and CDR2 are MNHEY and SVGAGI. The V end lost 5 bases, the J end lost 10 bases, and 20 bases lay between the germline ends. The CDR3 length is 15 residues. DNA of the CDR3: TGTGCCAGCAGTCTGAAGGGCCTTTCTAGGGGAAAACTGTTTTTT. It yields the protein CASSLKGLSRGKLFF.

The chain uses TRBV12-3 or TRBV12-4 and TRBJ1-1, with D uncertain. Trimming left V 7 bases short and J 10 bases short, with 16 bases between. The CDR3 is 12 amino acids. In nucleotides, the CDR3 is TGTGCCAGCACCCTATCTCCCCCGCGAGCTTTCTTT. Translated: CASTLSPPRAFF.

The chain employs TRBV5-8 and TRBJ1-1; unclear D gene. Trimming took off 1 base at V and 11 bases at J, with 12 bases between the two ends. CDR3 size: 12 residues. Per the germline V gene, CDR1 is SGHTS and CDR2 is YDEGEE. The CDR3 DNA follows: TGTGCCAGCAGCTTGCGGAGCCCGGTGGCTTTCTTT. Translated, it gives CASSLRSPVAFF.

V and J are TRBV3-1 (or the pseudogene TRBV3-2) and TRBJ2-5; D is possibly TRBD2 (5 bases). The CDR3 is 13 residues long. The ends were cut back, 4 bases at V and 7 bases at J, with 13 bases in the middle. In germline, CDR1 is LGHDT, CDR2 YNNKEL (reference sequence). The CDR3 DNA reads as TGTGCCAGCAGCCGCGAACTAGAGGGGACCCAGTACTTC. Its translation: CASSRELEGTQYF.

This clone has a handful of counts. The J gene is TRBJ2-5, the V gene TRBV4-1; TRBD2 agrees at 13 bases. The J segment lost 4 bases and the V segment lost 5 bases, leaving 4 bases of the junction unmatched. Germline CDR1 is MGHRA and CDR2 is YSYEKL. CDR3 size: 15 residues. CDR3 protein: CASSARTSGRETQYF. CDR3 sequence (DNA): TGCGCCAGCAGCGCCCGGACTAGCGGGAGAGAGACCCAGTACTTC.

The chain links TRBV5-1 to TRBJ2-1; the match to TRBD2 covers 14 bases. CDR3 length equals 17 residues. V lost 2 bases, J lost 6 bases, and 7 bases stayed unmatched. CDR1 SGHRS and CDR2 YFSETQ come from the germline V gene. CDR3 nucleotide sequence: TGCGCCAGCAGCTTCAGGACGACTAGCGGGGGGGCCAATGAGCAGTTCTTC. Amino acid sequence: CASSFRTTSGGANEQFF.

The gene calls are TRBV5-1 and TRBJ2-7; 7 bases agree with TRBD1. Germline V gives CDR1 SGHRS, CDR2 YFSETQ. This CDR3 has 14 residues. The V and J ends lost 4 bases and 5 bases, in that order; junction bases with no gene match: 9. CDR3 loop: CASSADRLVHEQYF. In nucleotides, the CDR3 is TGCGCCAGCAGCGCGGACAGGTTAGTCCACGAGCAGTACTTC.

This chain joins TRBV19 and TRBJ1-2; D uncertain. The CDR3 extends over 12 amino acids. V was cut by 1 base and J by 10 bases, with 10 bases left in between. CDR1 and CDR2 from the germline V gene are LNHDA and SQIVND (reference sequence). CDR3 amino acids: CASSIGEGIYTF. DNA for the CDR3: TGTGCCAGTAGTATAGGAGAGGGAATCTACACCTTC.